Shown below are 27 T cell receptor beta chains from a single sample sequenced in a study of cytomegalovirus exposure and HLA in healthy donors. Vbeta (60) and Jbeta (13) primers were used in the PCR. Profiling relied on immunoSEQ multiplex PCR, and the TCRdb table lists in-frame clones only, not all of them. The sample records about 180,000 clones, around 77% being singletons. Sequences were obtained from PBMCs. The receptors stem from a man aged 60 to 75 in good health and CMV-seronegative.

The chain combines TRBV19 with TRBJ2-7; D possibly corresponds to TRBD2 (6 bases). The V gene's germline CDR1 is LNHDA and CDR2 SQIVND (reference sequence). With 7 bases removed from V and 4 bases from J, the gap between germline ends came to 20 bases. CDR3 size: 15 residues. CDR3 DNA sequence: TGTGCCAGTACAGGTGCCGGGACGGGGGATTACGAGCAGTACTTC. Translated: CASTGAGTGDYEQYF. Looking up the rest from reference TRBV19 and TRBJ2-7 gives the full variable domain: DGGITQSPKYLFRKEGQNVTLSCEQNLNHDAMYWYRQDPGQGLRLIYYSQIVNDFQKGDIAEGYSVSREKKESFPLTVTSAQKNPTAFYLCASTGAGTGDYEQYFGPGTRLTVT.

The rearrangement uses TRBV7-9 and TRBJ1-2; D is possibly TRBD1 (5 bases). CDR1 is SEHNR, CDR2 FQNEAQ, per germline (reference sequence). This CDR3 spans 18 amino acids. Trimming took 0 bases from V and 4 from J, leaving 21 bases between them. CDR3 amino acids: CASSLARGREEWLYGYTF. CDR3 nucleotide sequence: TGTGCCAGCAGCTTAGCGCGCGGCAGGGAAGAATGGCTCTATGGCTACACCTTC.

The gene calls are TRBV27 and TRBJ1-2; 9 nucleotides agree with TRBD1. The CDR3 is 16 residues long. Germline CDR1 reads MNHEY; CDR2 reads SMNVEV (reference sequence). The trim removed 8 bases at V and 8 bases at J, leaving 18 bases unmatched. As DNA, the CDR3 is TGTGCCAGCCCACCGGCCGGGACAGGGCCGCAGCCGGGCTACACCTTC. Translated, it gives CASPPAGTGPQPGYTF.

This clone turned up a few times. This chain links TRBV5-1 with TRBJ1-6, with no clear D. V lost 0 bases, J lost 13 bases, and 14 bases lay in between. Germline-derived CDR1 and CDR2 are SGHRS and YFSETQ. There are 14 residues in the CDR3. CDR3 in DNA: TGCGCCAGCAGCTTGGGATCCAGAGATAGCCCCCTCCACTTT. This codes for CASSLGSRDSPLHF.

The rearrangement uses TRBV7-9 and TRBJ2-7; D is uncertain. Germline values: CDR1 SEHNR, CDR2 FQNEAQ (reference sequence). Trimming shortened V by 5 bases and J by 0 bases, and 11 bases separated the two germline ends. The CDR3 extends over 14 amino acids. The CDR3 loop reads CASSPRESSYEQYF. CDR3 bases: TGTGCCAGCAGCCCCCGCGAGAGCTCCTACGAGCAGTACTTC.

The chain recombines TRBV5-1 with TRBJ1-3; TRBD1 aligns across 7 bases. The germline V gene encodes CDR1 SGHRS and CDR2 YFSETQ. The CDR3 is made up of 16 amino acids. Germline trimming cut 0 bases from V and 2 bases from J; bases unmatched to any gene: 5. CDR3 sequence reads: CASSLAEQGAGNTIYF. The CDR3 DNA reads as TGCGCCAGCAGCTTGGCCGAGCAGGGGGCTGGAAACACCATATATTTT.

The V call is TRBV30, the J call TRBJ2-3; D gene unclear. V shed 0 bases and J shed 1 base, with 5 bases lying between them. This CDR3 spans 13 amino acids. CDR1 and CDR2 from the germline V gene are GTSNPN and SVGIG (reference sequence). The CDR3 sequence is CAWSVQGTDTQYF. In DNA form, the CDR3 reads TGTGCCTGGAGTGTGCAGGGCACAGATACGCAGTATTTT. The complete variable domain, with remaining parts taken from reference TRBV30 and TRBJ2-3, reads SQTIHQWPATLVQPVGSPLSLECTVEGTSNPNLYWYRQAAGRGLQLLFYSVGIGQISSEVPQNLSASRPQDRQFILSSKKLLLSDSGFYLCAWSVQGTDTQYFGPGTRLTVL.

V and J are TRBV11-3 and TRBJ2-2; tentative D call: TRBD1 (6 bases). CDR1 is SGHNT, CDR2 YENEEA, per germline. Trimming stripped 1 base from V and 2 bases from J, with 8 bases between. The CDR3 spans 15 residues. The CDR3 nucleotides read TGTGCCAGCAGCTTAGGGACAGTAAACACCGGGGAGCTGTTTTTT. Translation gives CASSLGTVNTGELFF.

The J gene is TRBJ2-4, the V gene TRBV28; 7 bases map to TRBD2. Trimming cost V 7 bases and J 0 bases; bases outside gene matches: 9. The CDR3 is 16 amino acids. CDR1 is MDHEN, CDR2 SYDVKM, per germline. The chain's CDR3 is CASTTWDYLAKNIQYF. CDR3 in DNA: TGTGCCAGCACCACTTGGGACTACCTAGCCAAAAACATTCAGTACTTC.

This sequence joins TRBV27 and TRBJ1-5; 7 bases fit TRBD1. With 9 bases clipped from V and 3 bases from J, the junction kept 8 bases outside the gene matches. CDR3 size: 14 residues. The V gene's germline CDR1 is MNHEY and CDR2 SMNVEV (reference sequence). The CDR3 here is CASSRQGPNQPQHF. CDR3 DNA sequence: TGTGCCAGTAGCCGACAGGGCCCCAATCAGCCCCAGCATTTT.

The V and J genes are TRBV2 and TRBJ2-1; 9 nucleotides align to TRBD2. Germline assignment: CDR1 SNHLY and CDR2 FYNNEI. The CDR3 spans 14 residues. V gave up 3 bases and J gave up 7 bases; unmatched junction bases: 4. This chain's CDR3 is CASSEGLAGNEQFF. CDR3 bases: TGTGCCAGCAGTGAGGGTCTAGCGGGGAATGAGCAGTTCTTC.

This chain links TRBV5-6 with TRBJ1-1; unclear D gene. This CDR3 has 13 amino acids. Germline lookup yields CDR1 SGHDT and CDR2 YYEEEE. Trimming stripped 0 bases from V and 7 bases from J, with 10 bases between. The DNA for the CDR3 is TGTGCCAGCAGCTTGGTAGGTCGGGATGAAGCTTTCTTT. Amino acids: CASSLVGRDEAFF.

The CDR3 DNA sequence: TGTGCCAGCAGTTTACCCAGCGGGAGGCCCTCCCATCACAATGAGCAGTTCTTC. It specifies CASSLPSGRPSHHNEQFF. V usage is TRBV28 and J usage is TRBJ2-1; 9 nucleotides match TRBD2. Germline-derived CDR1 and CDR2 are MDHEN and SYDVKM. The CDR3 covers 18 residues. V was pared by 2 bases and J by 5 bases, with 13 bases of the junction left unmatched.

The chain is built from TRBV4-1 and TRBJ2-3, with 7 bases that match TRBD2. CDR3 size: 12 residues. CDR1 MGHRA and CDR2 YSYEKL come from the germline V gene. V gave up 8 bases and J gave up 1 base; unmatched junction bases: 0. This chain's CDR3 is CASGGGTDTQYF. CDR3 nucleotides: TGCGCCAGCGGGGGGGGCACAGATACGCAGTATTTT.

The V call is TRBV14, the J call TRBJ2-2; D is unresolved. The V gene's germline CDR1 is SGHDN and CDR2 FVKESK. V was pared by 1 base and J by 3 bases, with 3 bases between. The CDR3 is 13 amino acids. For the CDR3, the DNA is TGTGCCAGCAGCCAAGTATACACCGGGGAGCTGTTTTTT. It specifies CASSQVYTGELFF. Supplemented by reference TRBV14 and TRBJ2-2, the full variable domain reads EAGVTQFPSHSVIEKGQTVTLRCDPISGHDNLYWYRRVMGKEIKFLLHFVKESKQDESGMPNNRFLAERTGGTYSTLKVQPAELEDSGVYFCASSQVYTGELFFGEGSRLTVL.

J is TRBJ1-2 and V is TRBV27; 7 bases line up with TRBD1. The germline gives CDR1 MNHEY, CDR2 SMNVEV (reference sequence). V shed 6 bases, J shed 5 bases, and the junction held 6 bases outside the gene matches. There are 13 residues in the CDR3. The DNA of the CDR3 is TGTGCCAGCAGGACCCAGGGGGAATATGGCTACACCTTC. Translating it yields CASRTQGEYGYTF.

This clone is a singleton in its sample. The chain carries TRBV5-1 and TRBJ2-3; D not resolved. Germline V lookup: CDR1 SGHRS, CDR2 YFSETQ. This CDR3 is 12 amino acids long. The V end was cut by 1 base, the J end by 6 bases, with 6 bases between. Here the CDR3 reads CASSLNADTQYF. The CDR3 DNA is TGCGCCAGCAGCTTGAATGCGGATACGCAGTATTTT.

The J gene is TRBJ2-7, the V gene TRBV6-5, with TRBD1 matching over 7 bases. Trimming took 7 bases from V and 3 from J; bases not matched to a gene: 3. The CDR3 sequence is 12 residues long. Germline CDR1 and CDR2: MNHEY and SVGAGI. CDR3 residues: CASMSGGYEQYF. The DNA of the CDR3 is TGTGCCAGCATGTCAGGGGGCTACGAGCAGTACTTC.

DNA of the CDR3: TGTGCCAGCAGCCCGGGGGGCAACGAGCAGTACTTC. As protein: CASSPGGNEQYF. V is TRBV11-3 and J is TRBJ2-7, with D possibly being TRBD2 (7 bases). The CDR3 is 12 amino acids. CDR1 and CDR2 from the germline V gene are SGHNT and YENEEA. The V gene lost 5 bases and the J gene lost 5 bases, with 10 bases spanning the gap.

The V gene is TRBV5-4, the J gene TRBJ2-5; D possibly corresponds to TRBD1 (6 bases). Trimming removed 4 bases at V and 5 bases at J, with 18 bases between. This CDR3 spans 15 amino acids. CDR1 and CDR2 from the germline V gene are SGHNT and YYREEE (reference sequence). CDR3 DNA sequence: TGTGCCAGCAGCCGTGGGGGCCCCAAGAGGGAGACCCAGTACTTC. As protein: CASSRGGPKRETQYF.

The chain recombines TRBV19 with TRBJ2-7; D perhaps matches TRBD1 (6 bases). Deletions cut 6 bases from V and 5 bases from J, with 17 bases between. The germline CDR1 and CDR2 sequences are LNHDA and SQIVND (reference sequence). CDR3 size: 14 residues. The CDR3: CASRTQGPPDEQYF. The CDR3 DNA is TGTGCCAGTAGGACGCAGGGGCCCCCAGACGAGCAGTACTTC.

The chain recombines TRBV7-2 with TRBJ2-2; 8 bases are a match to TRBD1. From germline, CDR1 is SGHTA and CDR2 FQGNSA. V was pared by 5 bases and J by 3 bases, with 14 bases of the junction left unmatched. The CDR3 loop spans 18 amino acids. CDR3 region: CASSLQGASPTYTGELFF. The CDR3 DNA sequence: TGTGCCAGCAGCCTCCAGGGGGCCTCACCGACCTACACCGGGGAGCTGTTTTTT.

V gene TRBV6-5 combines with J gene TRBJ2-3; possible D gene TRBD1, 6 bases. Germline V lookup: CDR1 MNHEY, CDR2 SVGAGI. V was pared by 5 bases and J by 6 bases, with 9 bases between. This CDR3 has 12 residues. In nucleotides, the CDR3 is TGTGCCAGCAGTCGCCAGGGGGATACGCAGTATTTT. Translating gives CASSRQGDTQYF.

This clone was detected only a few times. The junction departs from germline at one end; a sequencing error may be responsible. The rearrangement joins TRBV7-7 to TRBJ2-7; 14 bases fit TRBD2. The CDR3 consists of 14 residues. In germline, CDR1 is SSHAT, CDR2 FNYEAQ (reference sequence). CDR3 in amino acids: CASSSGLAGAEQYF. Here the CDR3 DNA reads TGTGCTAGCAGCTCGGGACTAGCGGGGGCCGAGCAGTACTTC.

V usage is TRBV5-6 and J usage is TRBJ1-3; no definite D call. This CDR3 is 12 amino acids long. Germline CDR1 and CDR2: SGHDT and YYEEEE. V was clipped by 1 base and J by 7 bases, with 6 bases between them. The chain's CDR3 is CASSLLQNTIYF. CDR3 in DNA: TGTGCCAGCAGCTTGCTTCAGAACACCATATATTTT.

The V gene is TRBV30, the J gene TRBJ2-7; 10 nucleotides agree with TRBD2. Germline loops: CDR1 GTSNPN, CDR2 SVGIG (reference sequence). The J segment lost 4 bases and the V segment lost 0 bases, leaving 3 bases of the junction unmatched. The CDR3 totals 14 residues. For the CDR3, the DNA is TGTGCCTGGAGTGTAGCGGGAGGGCTTTACGAGCAGTACTTC. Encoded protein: CAWSVAGGLYEQYF.

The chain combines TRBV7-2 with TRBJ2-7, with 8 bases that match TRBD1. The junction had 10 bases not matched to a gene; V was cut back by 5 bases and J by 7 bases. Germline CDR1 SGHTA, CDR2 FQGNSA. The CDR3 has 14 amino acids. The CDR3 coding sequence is TGTGCCAGCAGCATCAGACAGGGGCTGAGTGAGCAGTACTTC. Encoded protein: CASSIRQGLSEQYF. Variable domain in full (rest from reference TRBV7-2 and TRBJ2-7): GAGVSQSPSNKVTEKGKDVELRCDPISGHTALYWYRQSLGQGLEFLIYFQGNSAPDKSGLPSDRFSAERTGGSVSTLTIQRTQQEDSAVYLCASSIRQGLSEQYFGPGTRLTVT.